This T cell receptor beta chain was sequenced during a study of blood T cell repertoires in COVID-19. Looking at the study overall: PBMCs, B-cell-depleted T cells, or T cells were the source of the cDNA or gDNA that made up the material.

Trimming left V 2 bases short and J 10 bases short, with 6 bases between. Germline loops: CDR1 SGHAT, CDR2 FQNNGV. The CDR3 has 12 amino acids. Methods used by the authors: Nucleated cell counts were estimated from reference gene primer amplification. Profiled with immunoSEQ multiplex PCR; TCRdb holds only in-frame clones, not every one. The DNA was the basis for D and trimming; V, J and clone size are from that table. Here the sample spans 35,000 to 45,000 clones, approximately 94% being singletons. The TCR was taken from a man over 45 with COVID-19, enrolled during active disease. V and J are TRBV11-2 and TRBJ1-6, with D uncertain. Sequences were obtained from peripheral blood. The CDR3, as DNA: TGTGCCAGCAGCTTATTGCGGTCACCCCTCCACTTT. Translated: CASSLLRSPLHF.